This T cell receptor (beta chain) was retrieved from a study of PD-1 blockade in classical Hodgkin lymphoma. From germline, CDR1 is SEHNR and CDR2 FQNEAQ (reference sequence). Trimming pared 0 bases from V and 3 bases from J, leaving 11 bases between. This CDR3 spans 15 amino acids. This table comes from immunoSEQ multiplex PCR, and its TCRdb copy is limited to in-frame clones, with some not included. The sample contains 57,000 or so clones, about 91% of which appear only once. In every patient, relapse followed autologous stem cell transplantation, while exposure to brentuximab vedotin differed. The TCR comes from a human donor with classical Hodgkin lymphoma. The V gene is TRBV7-9, the J gene TRBJ1-2; D gene uncertain. The sample was peripheral blood mononuclear cells (PBMCs), taken at baseline. CDR3 DNA: TGTGCCAGCAGCTTAGCGACTCCATCTCACTATGGCTACACCTTC. This sequence encodes CASSLATPSHYGYTF.